Listed here are 9 T cell receptor beta chains from one sample, sequenced in a study of CD8+ T cells in alopecia areata. It was cDNA, reverse transcribed from extracted RNA, that served as the sequencing template. Clones were read by immunoSEQ multiplex PCR, and TCRdb kept only the in-frame ones, dropping some. The record shows 290,000 or so clones for this sample, with no singletons present. Pooled cells of cutaneous lymph node origin were sorted on CD4, CD8alpha, NKG2D, NKG2ACE and other markers. Sequenced material: CD4+ T cells sorted from a lymph node. The origin of the receptors is a C3H/HeJ mouse with alopecia areata. The strain's MHC haplotype is H2-k.

This clone has just a few counts. Genes and germline come from the mouse. The read gets to within 4 residues of the CDR3 end, and the germline J gene fills in the rest. The chain is built from TRBV1 and TRBJ1-1, with D perhaps matching TRBD1 (6 bases). This CDR3 region has 16 residues. Germline V gene sequence: CDR1 NSQYPW, CDR2 LRSPGD (reference sequence). Deletions cut 3 bases from V and 0 bases from J, with 14 bases between. The covered CDR3 bases are TGCACCTGCAGTGCTACACCGGGACAATCAAACACA. Translation gives CTCSATPGQSNT. The full CDR3 protein is CTCSATPGQSNTEVFF. Based on the CDR3 plus reference TRBV1 and TRBJ1-1, the full variable domain is VTLLEQNPRWRLVPRGQAVNLRCILKNSQYPWMSWYQQDLQKQLQWLFTLRSPGDKEVKSLPGADYLATRVTDTELRLQVANMSQGRTLYCTCSATPGQSNTEVFFGKGTRLTVV.

This clone turned up a few times. Gene names are the mouse ones. CDR3 region: CASSRLGANQDTQYF. Incomplete CDR3 DNA: TGTGCTAGCAGTAGGCTGGGGGCAAACCAAGAC. The chain carries TRBV17 and TRBJ2-5; possibly TRBD2 for D (7 bases). The read gets to within 4 residues of the CDR3 end, and the germline J gene fills in the rest. The V and J ends lost 3 bases and 0 bases respectively, with 10 bases between them. The CDR3 consists of 15 residues. Germline-derived CDR1 and CDR2 are MNHDT and YYDKIL.

In its sample, this clone was seen a few times. Germline and genes: mouse. The sequence runs out 4 residues before the end of the CDR3; the remainder is reconstructed from the germline J gene. V is TRBV13-1 and J is TRBJ1-2, with TRBD1 as a possible D gene (5 bases). The CDR3 loop spans 13 amino acids. Per the germline V gene, CDR1 is NSHNY and CDR2 is SYGAGN. The DNA read from the CDR3 is TGTGCCAGCAGTTCTCAGGGTCGGTCC. Translation gives CASSSQGRS. The whole CDR3 sequence reads CASSSQGRSDYTF.

This clone appeared many times. Germline and genes here are mouse. The CDR3 end is not reached by the read, which stops 4 residues before it; the germline J gene fills it in. This chain joins TRBV17 and TRBJ2-1, with D unclear. The CDR3 is 13 amino acids. Deletions cut 3 bases from V and 1 base from J, with 4 bases between. The germline CDR1 and CDR2 sequences are MNHDT and YYDKIL. The sequenced CDR3 bases are TGTGCTAGCAGTAGCCAGAACTATGCT. It translates to CASSSQNYA. From start to end, the CDR3 is CASSSQNYAEQFF.

This clone came up a few times. Mouse gene names and germline throughout. The read terminates 4 residues ahead of where the CDR3 ends, so the germline J gene completes it. V gene TRBV5 combines with J gene TRBJ2-1; 9 nucleotides line up with TRBD2. The CDR3 spans 15 residues. Trimming cost V 0 bases and J 6 bases; bases outside gene matches: 3. The germline gives CDR1 LGHNA, CDR2 YNLKQL (reference sequence). The CDR3 spells CASSQDGGAFAEQFF. The CDR3 bases that were read are TGTGCCAGCAGCCAAGATGGGGGGGCGTTTGCT.

As concerns this clone: These gene names are mouse names. The sequenced fragment ends 4 residues before the CDR3 boundary, so the rest is inferred from the germline J gene. The chain joins TRBV1 to TRBJ2-7, with a tentative D call TRBD1 (6 bases). Trimming stripped 0 bases from V and 0 bases from J, with 12 bases between. The CDR3 has 16 residues. CDR1 is NSQYPW, CDR2 LRSPGD, per germline (reference sequence). The CDR3 reads CTCSADRTASSYEQYF. Partial CDR3 DNA: TGCACCTGCAGTGCAGATCGGACAGCAAGCTCCTAT.

This clone showed up just a few times. Genes and germline are mouse. The missing CDR3 end, 4 residues past where the read stops, is filled in from the germline J gene. This sample also contains other DNA sequences that code for the same CDR3. V is TRBV13-1 and J is TRBJ2-5, with 9 bases lining up with TRBD2. Germline values: CDR1 NSHNY, CDR2 SYGAGN. This CDR3 has 14 residues. The V segment lost 3 bases and the J segment 3 bases; nucleotides outside the gene matches: 2. The CDR3 here is CASSGTGVQDTQYF. The sequenced part of the CDR3 DNA is TGTGCCAGCAGTGGGACTGGGGTTCAAGAC.

Worth noting for this clone: Genes and germline come from the mouse. The read terminates 4 residues ahead of where the CDR3 ends, so the germline J gene completes it. The chain links TRBV5 to TRBJ2-5; possible D gene TRBD1, 5 bases. CDR1 LGHNA and CDR2 YNLKQL come from the germline V gene (reference sequence). The CDR3 runs to 15 residues. The ends were cut back, 0 bases at V and 2 bases at J, with 9 bases in the middle. CDR3 amino acids: CASSQEGRAQDTQYF. The covered CDR3 bases are TGTGCCAGCAGCCAAGAGGGCAGGGCCCAAGAC.

This clone was seen a handful of times. The gene names given are mouse names. The read ends 4 residues shy of where the CDR3 ends; the end is completed using the germline J gene. The rearrangement uses TRBV13-3 and TRBJ1-1, with 9 bases lining up with TRBD1. J lost 2 bases, V lost 3 bases, and 5 bases had no gene match. The CDR3 runs 15 residues. Looked up from germline, CDR1 is NNHDY and CDR2 is SYVADS. CDR3 residues: CASSVRGQGNTEVFF. The covered CDR3 bases are TGTGCCAGCAGTGTGAGGGGACAGGGTAACACA.